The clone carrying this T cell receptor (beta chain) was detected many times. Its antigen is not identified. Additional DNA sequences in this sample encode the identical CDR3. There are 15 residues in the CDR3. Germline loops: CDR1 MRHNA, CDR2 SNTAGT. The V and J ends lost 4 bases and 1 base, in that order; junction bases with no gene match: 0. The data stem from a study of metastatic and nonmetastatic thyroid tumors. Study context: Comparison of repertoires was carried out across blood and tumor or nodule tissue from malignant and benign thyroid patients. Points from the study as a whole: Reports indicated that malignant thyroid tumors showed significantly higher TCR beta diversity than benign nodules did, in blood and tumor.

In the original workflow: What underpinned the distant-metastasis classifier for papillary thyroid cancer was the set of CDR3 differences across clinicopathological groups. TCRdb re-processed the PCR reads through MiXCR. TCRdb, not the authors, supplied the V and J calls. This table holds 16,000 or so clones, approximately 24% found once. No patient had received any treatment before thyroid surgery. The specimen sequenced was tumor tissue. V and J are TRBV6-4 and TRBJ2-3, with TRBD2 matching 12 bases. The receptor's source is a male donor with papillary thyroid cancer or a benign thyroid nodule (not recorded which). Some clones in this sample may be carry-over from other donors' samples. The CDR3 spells CASSGTSGGTDTQYF. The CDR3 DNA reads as TGTGCCAGCAGTGGGACTAGCGGGGGCACAGATACGCAGTATTTT.